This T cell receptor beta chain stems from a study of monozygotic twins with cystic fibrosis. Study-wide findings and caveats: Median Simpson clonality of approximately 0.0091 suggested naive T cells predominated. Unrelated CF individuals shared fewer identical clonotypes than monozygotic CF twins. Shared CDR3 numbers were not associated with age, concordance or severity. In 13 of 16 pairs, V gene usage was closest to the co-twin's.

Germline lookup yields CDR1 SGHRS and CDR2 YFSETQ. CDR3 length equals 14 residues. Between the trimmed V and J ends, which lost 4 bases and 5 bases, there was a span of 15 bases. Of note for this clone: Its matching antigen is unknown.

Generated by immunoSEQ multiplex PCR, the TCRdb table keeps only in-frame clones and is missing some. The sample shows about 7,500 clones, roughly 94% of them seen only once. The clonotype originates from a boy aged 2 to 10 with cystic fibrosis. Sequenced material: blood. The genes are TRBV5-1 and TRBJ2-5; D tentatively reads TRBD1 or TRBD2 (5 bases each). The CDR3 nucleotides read TGCGCCAGCAGCGTTTTTGAGGGGATGGAGACCCAGTACTTC. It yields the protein CASSVFEGMETQYF. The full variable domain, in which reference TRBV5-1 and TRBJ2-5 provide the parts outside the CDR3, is KAGVTQTPRYLIKTRGQQVTLSCSPISGHRSVSWYQQTPGQGLQFLFEYFSETQRNKGNFPGRFSGRQFSNSRSEMNVSTLELGDSALYLCASSVFEGMETQYFGPGTRLLVL.